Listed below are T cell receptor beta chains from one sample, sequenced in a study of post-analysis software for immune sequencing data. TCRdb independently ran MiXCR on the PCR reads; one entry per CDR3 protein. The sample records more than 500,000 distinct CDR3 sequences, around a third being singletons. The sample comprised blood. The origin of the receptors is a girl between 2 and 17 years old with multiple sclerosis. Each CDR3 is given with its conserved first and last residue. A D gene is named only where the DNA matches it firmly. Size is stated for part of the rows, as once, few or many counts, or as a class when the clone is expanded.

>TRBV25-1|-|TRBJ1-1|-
CASSTGAGHTEAFF
TGTGCCAGCAGCACCGGGGCAGGGCACACTGAAGCTTTCTTT
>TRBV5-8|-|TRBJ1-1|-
CASSLVFLARNTEAFF
TGTGCCAGCAGCTTGGTCTTTCTGGCCAGAAACACTGAAGCTTTCTTT
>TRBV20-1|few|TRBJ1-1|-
CSARASPRGHNTEAFF
TGCAGTGCTAGAGCCTCCCCTCGAGGGCATAACACTGAAGCTTTCTTT
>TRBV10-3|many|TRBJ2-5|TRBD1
CAISERDRGREQYF
TGTGCCATCAGTGAGCGGGACAGGGGGCGTGAGCAGTACTTC
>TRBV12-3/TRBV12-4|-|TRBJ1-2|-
CASTASWGRGYTF
TGTGCCAGCACCGCTTCGTGGGGACGGGGCTACACCTTC
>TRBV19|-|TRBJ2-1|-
CASSIAKAGSSYNEQFF
TGTGCCAGTAGTATCGCGAAGGCGGGGAGCTCCTACAATGAGCAGTTCTTC
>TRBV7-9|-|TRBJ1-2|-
CASSLVPRVVDGYTF
TGTGCCAGCAGCTTAGTCCCCAGGGTTGTTGATGGCTACACCTTC
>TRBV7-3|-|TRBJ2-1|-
CASSFRTPGDEQFF
TGTGCCAGCAGCTTCAGGACTCCAGGGGATGAGCAGTTCTTC
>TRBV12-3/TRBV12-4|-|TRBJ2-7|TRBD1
CASTQSRGDRALYEQYF
TGTGCCAGCACCCAAAGTCGGGGTGACAGGGCTCTCTACGAGCAGTACTTC
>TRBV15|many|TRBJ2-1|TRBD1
CATSRAGTGRNEQFF
TGTGCCACCAGCAGAGCTGGGACAGGGCGGAATGAGCAGTTCTTC
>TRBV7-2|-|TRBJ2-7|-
CASSPSWATEQYF
TGTGCCAGCAGCCCGAGCTGGGCGACCGAGCAGTACTTC
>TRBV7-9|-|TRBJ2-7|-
CASASLGGHTYEQYF
TGTGCCAGCGCTTCCCTCGGGGGACACACCTACGAGCAGTACTTC
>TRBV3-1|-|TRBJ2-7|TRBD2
CASSQGEGEQYF
TGTGCCAGCAGCCAGGGGGAGGGCGAGCAGTACTTC
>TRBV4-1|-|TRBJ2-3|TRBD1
CASSTFTGSDRDGTDTQYF
TGCGCCAGCAGCACTTTCACAGGATCCGACAGGGATGGGACAGATACGCAGTATTTT
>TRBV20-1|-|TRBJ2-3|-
CSARIFDGSTDTQYF
TGCAGTGCTAGGATATTTGACGGGAGCACAGATACGCAGTATTTT
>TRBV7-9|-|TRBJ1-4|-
CASSFTGSLDEKRFF
TGTGCCAGCAGCTTCACAGGGTCCCTTGATGAAAAACGGTTTTTT
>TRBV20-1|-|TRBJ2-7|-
CSAGTRGDRLSYEQYF
TGCAGTGCTGGAACACGGGGAGACAGGCTCTCCTACGAGCAGTACTTC
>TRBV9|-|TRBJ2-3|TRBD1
CASSDWTGASTDTQYF
TGTGCCAGCAGCGATTGGACAGGGGCGAGCACAGATACGCAGTATTTT
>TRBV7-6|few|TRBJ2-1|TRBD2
CASSPPAGGPYNEQFF
TGTGCCAGCAGCCCCCCGGCGGGGGGGCCCTACAATGAGCAGTTCTTC
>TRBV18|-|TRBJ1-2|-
CASSPPRGLGGYTF
TGTGCCAGCTCACCCCCAAGGGGGTTGGGAGGCTACACCTTC
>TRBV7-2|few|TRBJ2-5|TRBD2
CASSLAGRSGGGETQYF
TGTGCCAGCAGCTTAGCAGGGAGAAGCGGGGGAGGGGAGACCCAGTACTTC
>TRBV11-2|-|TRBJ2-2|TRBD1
CASSLTGENGELFF
TGTGCCAGCAGCTTAACAGGGGAGAACGGGGAACTGTTTTTT
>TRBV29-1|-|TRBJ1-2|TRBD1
CSAPGQGTRGYTF
TGCAGCGCCCCGGGACAGGGGACGAGGGGCTACACCTTC
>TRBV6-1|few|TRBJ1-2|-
CASSASYIPWGYTF
TGTGCCAGCAGTGCATCATACATCCCTTGGGGCTACACCTTC
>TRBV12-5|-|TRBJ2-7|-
CASGGQRYERYF
TGTGCTAGTGGGGGGCAGCGGTACGAGCGGTACTTC
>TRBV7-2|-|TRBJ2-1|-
CASSLRGTHQETQFF
TGTGCCAGCAGCTTGAGGGGGACCCACCAAGAGACCCAGTTCTTC
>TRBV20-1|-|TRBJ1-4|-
CSARETNEKLFF
TGCAGTGCCCGGGAAACTAATGAAAAACTGTTTTTT
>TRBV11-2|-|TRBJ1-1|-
CASTRSGPTCTEAFF
TGTGCCAGCACCCGGTCCGGCCCGACGTGCACTGAAGCTTTCTTT
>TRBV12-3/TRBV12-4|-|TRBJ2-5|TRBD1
CASSSGQGARETQYF
TGTGCCAGCAGTTCGGGACAGGGGGCGCGGGAGACCCAGTACTTC
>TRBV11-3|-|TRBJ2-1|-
CASSPRGGPYDEQFF
TGTGCCAGCAGCCCCAGGGGGGGGCCGTACGATGAGCAGTTCTTC
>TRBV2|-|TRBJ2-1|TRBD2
CASGLSGGASEYEQFF
TGTGCCAGCGGGCTTAGCGGGGGCGCATCAGAATATGAGCAGTTCTTC
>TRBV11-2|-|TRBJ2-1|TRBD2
CASSFGGGFYNEQFF
TGTGCCAGCAGCTTCGGGGGGGGTTTCTACAATGAGCAGTTCTTC
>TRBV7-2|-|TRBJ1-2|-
CASSLRLVGARGYTF
TGTGCCAGCAGCCTCCGTCTTGTGGGGGCCAGGGGCTACACCTTC
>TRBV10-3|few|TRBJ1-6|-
CAISGDPNSPLHF
TGTGCCATCAGTGGGGACCCAAATTCACCCCTCCACTTT
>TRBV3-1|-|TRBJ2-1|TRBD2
CASSHSGTYYNEQFF
TGTGCCAGCAGCCATAGCGGGACCTACTACAATGAGCAGTTCTTC
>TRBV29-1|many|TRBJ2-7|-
CSVPTGSAYEQYF
TGCAGCGTCCCCACAGGGAGTGCCTACGAGCAGTACTTC
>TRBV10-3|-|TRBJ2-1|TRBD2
CAISGPRGASGDYYNEQFF
TGTGCCATCAGTGGTCCTAGAGGGGCTAGCGGGGATTACTACAATGAGCAGTTCTTC
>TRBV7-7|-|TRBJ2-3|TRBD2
CASSSRGGADTQYF
TGTGCCAGCAGCTCCCGCGGGGGGGCAGATACGCAGTATTTT
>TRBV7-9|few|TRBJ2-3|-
CASSPPLARRDTQYF
TGTGCCAGCAGCCCTCCACTAGCCCGCAGGGATACGCAGTATTTT